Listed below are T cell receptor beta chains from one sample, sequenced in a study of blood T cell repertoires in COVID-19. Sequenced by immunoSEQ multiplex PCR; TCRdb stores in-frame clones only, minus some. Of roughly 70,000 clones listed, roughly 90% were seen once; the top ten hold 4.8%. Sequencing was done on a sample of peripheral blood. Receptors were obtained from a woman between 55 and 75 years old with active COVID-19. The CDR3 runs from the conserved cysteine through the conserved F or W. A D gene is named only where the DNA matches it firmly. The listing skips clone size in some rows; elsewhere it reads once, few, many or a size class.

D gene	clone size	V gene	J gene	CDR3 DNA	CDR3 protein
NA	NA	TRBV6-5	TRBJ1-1	TGTGCCAGCAGTTACCTCTCCGCATCGGGCACTGAAGCTTTCTTT	CASSYLSASGTEAFF
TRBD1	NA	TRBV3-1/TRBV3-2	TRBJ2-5	TGTGCCAGCAGCTCCGGGACAGGGAGGGAGACCCAGTACTTC	CASSSGTGRETQYF
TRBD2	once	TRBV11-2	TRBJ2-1	TGTGCCAGCAGCAAAACTAGCGGGAGAGAGGACTACAATGAGCAGTTCTTC	CASSKTSGREDYNEQFF
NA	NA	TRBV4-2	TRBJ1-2	TGTGCCAGCAGCCAAGATACGTCCGCAGGGAGGCGAGGAGGCTACACCTTC	CASSQDTSAGRRGGYTF
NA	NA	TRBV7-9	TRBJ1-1	TGTGCCAGGGAGAAGAATGAGAACACTGAAGCTTTCTTT	CAREKNENTEAFF
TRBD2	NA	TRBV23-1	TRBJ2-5	TGCGCCAGCAGTGGCCGGGATAGCGGGACGCAGTCTCAAGAGGCCCAGTACTTC	CASSGRDSGTQSQEAQYF
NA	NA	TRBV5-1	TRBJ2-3	TGCGCCAGCAGCCTTCAGGGGAGGGGCGCAGATACGCAGTATTTT	CASSLQGRGADTQYF
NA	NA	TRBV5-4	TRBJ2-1	TGTGCCAGCAGCCCCCCAGGGGAGGGATACAATGAGCAGTTCTTC	CASSPPGEGYNEQFF
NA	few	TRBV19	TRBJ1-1	TGTGCCAGTAGTATATACGGACACCCTGAAGCTTTCTTT	CASSIYGHPEAFF
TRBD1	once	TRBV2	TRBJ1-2	TGTGCCAGCAGTGAACCGGGACAGGGGGTACGGTCGAACTATGGCTACACCTTC	CASSEPGQGVRSNYGYTF
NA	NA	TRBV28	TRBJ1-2	TGTGCCAGCACCTTGAACAGGGATGGCTACACCTTC	CASTLNRDGYTF
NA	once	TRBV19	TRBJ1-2	TGTGCCAGTAGTTCGGACAGCACTAACTATGGCTACACCTTC	CASSSDSTNYGYTF
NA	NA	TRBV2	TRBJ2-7	TGTGCCAGCAGCCCGGGTGGGAGCTTAGCTCCCTACGAGCAGTACTTC	CASSPGGSLAPYEQYF
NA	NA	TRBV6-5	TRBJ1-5	TGTGCCAGCAGTTACTCTGGCGGGGGCAATCAGCCCCAGCATTTT	CASSYSGGGNQPQHF
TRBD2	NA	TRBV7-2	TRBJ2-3	TGTGCCAGCAGCGCACAAAGCGGGAGCATCACAGATACGCAGTATTTT	CASSAQSGSITDTQYF
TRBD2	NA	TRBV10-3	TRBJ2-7	TGTGCCATCAGTGCCGGACTAGCGGGGGAGGCCGAGCAGTACTTC	CAISAGLAGEAEQYF
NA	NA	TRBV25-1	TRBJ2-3	TGTGCCAGCAGATCCCAGGGGGATACGCAGTATTTT	CASRSQGDTQYF
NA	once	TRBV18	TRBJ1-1	TGTGCCAGCTCACAGTCGGGGAGCCACACTGAAGCTTTCTTT	CASSQSGSHTEAFF
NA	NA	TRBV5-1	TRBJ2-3	TGCGCCAGCAGCTTCGGTCGGAGGTACATAGATACGCAGTATTTT	CASSFGRRYIDTQYF
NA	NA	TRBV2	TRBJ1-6	TGTGCCAGCAGCAGGGGCCGGGATTCACCCCTCCACTTT	CASSRGRDSPLHF
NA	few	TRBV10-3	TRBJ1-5	TGTGCCTCAAGCGCGGGGGGGCAGGGAGAACAGCCCCAGCATTTT	CASSAGGQGEQPQHF
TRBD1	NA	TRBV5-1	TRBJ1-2	TGCGCCAGCAGCCCCTCACAGGGGACAGGAGGCTACACCTTC	CASSPSQGTGGYTF
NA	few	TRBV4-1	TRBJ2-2	TGCGCCAGCAGCTTCTCCCAATCAGGGATCAGGACCGGGGAGCTGTTTTTT	CASSFSQSGIRTGELFF
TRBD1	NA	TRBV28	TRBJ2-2	TGTGCCAGCAGTCCTCAACTGACAGGGGGCTCTGGGGAGCTGTTTTTT	CASSPQLTGGSGELFF
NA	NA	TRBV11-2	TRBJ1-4	TGTGCCAGCAGCTTTAGATCCTACAGGGCAACTAATGAAAAACTGTTTTTT	CASSFRSYRATNEKLFF
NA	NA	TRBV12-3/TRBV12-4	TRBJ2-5	TGTGCCAGCAGTGCCGGGGGGACCCAGTACTTC	CASSAGGTQYF
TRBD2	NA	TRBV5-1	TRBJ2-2	TGCGCCAGCAGCTTGGAAGCTAGCGGGAGGGCCGGGGAGCTGTTTTTT	CASSLEASGRAGELFF